This section outlines one T cell receptor (beta chain) sequence together with its context. Its target antigen remains unknown. The record has no base qualities; no much larger clone is one base away. The data were obtained in a study of T cell responses to AZD1222 COVID-19 vaccine (dated by TCRdb to about 2021). For the study in its entirety: AZD1222 recipients whose second dose came at about 4 weeks and those whose second dose came at about 12 weeks were combined into one group, since spike-specific TCR depth and breadth did not differ between the two schedules. A total of about 250 trial participants underwent TCR sequencing, of whom 200 to 220 had received two doses of AZD1222 and roughly 26 had received two doses of the MenACWY control vaccine. Trial participants were enrolled by age into 18-55, 56-69 and 70-plus year subgroups, with approximately 160, 26 and 62 TCR-sequenced participants respectively. The study at large found these results: Participants were mostly white British, with more females than males. The authors suggested clonal diversity may have been underestimated. A significant rise in spike-specific TCR breadth and depth was observed after two AZD1222 doses relative to day 0 and relative to MenACWY recipients. The vaccine-associated CD4 TCRs covered the entire spike protein, and the dominant responses fell in regions 160-218 and 743-854. Because no day 14 peak-response samples were available, repertoires were characterized only after the peak T cell response. In the small 56-69-year group, the increase in depth fell short of significance, most likely because of low power. Epitopes outside the regions mutated in the B.1.351 and B.1.1.7 variants were reportedly recognized by nearly half of the unique spike-specific TCRs. Conclusions about previously exposed vaccinees are limited, since just a handful of AZD1222 recipients were seropositive for SARS-CoV-2 at baseline.

The time point label on this specimen signifies: baseline before first vaccination. Vaccinee samples were obtained from the UK trials COV001 and COV002, which included a single-blind randomized controlled phase 2/3 trial of AZD1222 (ChAdOx1 nCoV-19) in healthy adults. For TCRbeta chain sequencing, PBMC samples from trial participants were taken at day 0 and at day 28 after the second dose. The CDR3 regions of human TCRbeta chains were subjected to immunosequencing. In the authors' own workflow: Repertoire TCRs were matched against a reference library of SARS-CoV-2-specific TCRs generated with the MIRA antigen-specificity platform. Breadth was defined as the fraction of unique TCRs that were SARS-CoV-2-associated, and depth was defined as the fraction of total T cells that were SARS-CoV-2-associated. Using the MIRA data, each spike-specific TCR was mapped to the spike region that the TCR reacts to and placed in a CD4 or CD8 class. Log10-transformed breadth and depth values were compared by one-way ANOVA with Sidak's multiple comparisons tests. TCRdb carries this immuneACCESS record with in-frame sequences only. Its versions omit some clonotypes, under half of them owing to an unresolved V gene in the studies checked, with the rest unexplained. D and trimming come from the DNA, and the V and J calls and clone size come from that table. This sample has 150,000 or so clones in its table, and about 92% of those were observed once. The leading ten clones occupy under 10% of the sample.

Between the V and J ends, shortened by 0 bases and 9 bases respectively, the junction contains 18 bases. Sequences MGHRA (CDR1) and YSYEKL (CDR2) are obtained from the germline V gene. From cysteine to phenylalanine, the CDR3 is 16 amino acids long. Only the CDR3 DNA stays, 48 bases, in frame from base 1. The source was peripheral blood, collected on day 0 of AZD1222 vaccination. The receptor's source is an adult in good health. The chain couples TRBV4-1 to TRBJ2-4; no D segment can be confidently identified. The CDR3 corresponds to CASSQDMTYGSGIQYF. At the DNA level, the sequence is TGCGCCAGCAGCCAAGATATGACATATGGTTCGGGCATTCAGTACTTC.